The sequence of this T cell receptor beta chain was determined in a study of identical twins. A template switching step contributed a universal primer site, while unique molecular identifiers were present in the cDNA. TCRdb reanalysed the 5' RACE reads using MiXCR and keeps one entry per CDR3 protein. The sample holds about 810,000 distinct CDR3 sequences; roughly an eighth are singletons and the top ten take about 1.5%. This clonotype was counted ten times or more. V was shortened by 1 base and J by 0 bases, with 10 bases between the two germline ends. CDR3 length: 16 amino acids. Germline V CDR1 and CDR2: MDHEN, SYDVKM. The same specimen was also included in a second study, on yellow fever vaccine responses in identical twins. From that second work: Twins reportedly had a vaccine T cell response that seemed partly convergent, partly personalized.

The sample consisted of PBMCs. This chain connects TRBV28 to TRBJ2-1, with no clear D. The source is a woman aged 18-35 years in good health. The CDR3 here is CASSLFGPSSYNEQFF. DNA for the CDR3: TGTGCCAGCAGTTTATTTGGGCCAAGCTCCTACAATGAGCAGTTCTTC. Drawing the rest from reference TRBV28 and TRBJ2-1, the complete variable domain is DVKVTQSSRYLVKRTGEKVFLECVQDMDHENMFWYRQDPGLGLRLIYFSYDVKMKEKGDIPEGYSVSREKKERFSLILESASTNQTSMYLCASSLFGPSSYNEQFFGPGTRLTVL.